This T cell receptor (beta chain) is from a study of CD8 T cells in Susac syndrome. Reverse transcription of roughly 0.5 to 1 ug RNA was carried out with random hexamers. The TCR beta CDR3 was amplified by immunoSEQ multiplex PCR across 54 Vbeta, 13 Jbeta. MiXCR was run by TCRdb on the immunoSEQ multiplex PCR reads, yielding one entry per CDR3 protein. The table has about 200,000 distinct CDR3 sequences, more than 85% seen once. V dropped 5 bases and J dropped 6; count of bases not matched to a gene: 1. Germline V gene data show CDR1 as DFQATT and CDR2 as SNEGSKA (reference sequence). The CDR3 has 13 amino acids. Sequencing of TCR beta was performed on blood CD8+ T cells and on blood CD4+ T cells. Relapsing-remitting disease, either stable or active, was present in the multiple sclerosis controls, who were treatment-naive patients. TEMRA cells were FACS-enriched, while CD8+ and CD4+ T cells were negatively isolated.

The sequence came from a human donor with multiple sclerosis. Sequences were obtained from CD8+ T cells from PBMCs. The rearrangement uses TRBV20-1 and TRBJ2-1, with 13 bases fitting TRBD2. DNA of the CDR3: TGCAGTGCTCGACTAGCGGGAGGCAATGAGCAGTTCTTC. Amino acid sequence: CSARLAGGNEQFF.